This section outlines one T cell receptor (beta chain) sequence together with its context. Its specificity is not known. Only in-frame clones appear in the TCRdb table, and some are missing; sequencing was by immunoSEQ multiplex PCR. The repertoire holds approximately 100,000 clones, about 89% seen once, with 7.5% in the top ten. These data belong to a study of T cell responses to AZD1222 COVID-19 vaccine. Regarding the study as a whole: Spike-specific TCR breadth and depth went up after people got two AZD1222 doses. Regions 160-218 and 743-854 held dominance among vaccine-associated CD4 TCRs, which spanned spike. AZD1222 recipients seropositive at baseline numbered only six or seven. Clonal diversity was possibly underestimated, and the donors were mostly white British, with more females.

The specimen was peripheral blood, collected on day 0 of AZD1222 vaccination. The sequence came from an adult in good health.

CDR3 amino acids: CAWSPWGSAGYTF. In DNA form, the CDR3 reads TGTGCCTGGAGTCCCTGGGGTTCGGCTGGCTACACCTTC. The chain uses TRBV30 and TRBJ1-2; D gene unclear. CDR3 length equals 13 residues. Germline V lookup: CDR1 GTSNPN, CDR2 SVGIG (reference sequence). V was shortened by 2 bases and J by 7 bases, with 14 bases between the two germline ends.